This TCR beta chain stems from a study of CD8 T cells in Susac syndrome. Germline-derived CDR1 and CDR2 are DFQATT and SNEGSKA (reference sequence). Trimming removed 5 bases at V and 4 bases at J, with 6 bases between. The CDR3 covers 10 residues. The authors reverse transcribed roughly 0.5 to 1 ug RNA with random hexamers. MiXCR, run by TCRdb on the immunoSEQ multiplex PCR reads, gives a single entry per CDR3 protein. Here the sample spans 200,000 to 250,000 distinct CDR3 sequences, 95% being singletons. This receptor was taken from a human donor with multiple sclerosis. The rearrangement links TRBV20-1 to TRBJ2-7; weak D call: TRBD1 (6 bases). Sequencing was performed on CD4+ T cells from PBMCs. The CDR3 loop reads CSAGQYEQYF. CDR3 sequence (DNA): TGCAGTGCTGGACAGTACGAGCAGTACTTC.